This is a list of T cell receptor beta chains from one sample in a study of blood T cells in healthy people across ages. TCRdb reanalysed the 5' RACE reads using MiXCR and keeps one entry per CDR3 protein. The top ten clones hold 6.5% to 8.5% of a sample with about 1.4 million distinct CDR3 sequences, approximately 63% of them seen once. The sample comprised blood. The receptor source for this set is a man younger than 35 in good health. The CDR3 runs from the conserved cysteine through the conserved F or W. A D gene is named only where the DNA matches it firmly. The size entry is marked missing in some rows and otherwise reads once, few, many or a size class.

v_gene	d_gene	abundance	j_gene	CDR3nt	CDR3aa
TRBV7-9	.	few	TRBJ2-7	TGTGCCAGCAGCTTAGCTCCCGGCAATGAGCAGTACTTC	CASSLAPGNEQYF
TRBV4-1	.	.	TRBJ2-3	TGCGCCAGCAGCCAAGAAGGGTTGGATACGCAGTATTTT	CASSQEGLDTQYF
TRBV30	TRBD1	.	TRBJ1-1	TGTGCCTGGAGTCGGGGACAGATGAACACTGAAGCTTTCTTT	CAWSRGQMNTEAFF
TRBV7-6	.	.	TRBJ1-1	TGTGCCAGCAGCCCGGACAGCCTGAACACTGAAGCTTTCTTT	CASSPDSLNTEAFF
TRBV27	TRBD2	.	TRBJ2-7	TGTGCCAGCAGTTTATCCGGGGGGGTTAGTGAGCAGTACTTC	CASSLSGGVSEQYF
TRBV29-1	.	.	TRBJ1-2	TGCACCGGCCTGGCTGAAAACTATGGCTACACCTTC	CTGLAENYGYTF
TRBV6-1	.	.	TRBJ2-7	TGTGCCAGCAGTGAAGGACAGAACTCCTACGAGCAGTACTTC	CASSEGQNSYEQYF
TRBV5-1	.	few	TRBJ1-2	TGCGCCAGCAGCTTGGAGGGAGCCTATGGCTACACCTTC	CASSLEGAYGYTF
TRBV29-1	TRBD1	.	TRBJ1-1	TGCAGCGGAAACAGGGGGATGAACACTGAAGCTTTCTTT	CSGNRGMNTEAFF
TRBV4-3	TRBD1	few	TRBJ1-3	TGCGCCAGCAGCCAAGAATCCGGGACAGGGGGAAACACCATATATTTT	CASSQESGTGGNTIYF